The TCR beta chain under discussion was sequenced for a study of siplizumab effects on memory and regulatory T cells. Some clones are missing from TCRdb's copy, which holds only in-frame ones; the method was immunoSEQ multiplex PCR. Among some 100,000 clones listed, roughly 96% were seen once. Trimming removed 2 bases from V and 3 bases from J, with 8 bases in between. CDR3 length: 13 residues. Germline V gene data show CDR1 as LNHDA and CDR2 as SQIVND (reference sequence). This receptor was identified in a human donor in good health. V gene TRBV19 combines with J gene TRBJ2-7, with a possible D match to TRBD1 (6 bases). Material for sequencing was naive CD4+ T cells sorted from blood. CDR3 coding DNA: TGTGCCAGTAGTATATTAGGGGGCTACGAGCAGTACTTC. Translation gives CASSILGGYEQYF.